This T cell receptor (beta chain) was retrieved from a study of T cell repertoires in cytomegalovirus infection. Findings of the study overall: The response measured ex vivo was dominated by TCR beta clonotypes (HLA-C-restricted and CMV-specific).

TCRdb independently ran MiXCR on the reads; one entry per CDR3 protein. The table shows 450,000 to 550,000 distinct CDR3 sequences, with more than 15% occurring only once. This CDR3 has 16 amino acids. The V end was cut by 3 bases, the J end by 1 base, with 13 bases between. Germline loops: CDR1 MGHRA, CDR2 YSYEKL. This clonotype was recorded at least ten times. Its antigen is undetermined. The specimen was CD8+ T cells from PBMCs. J is TRBJ2-1 and V is TRBV4-1; no definite D call. The sequence was obtained from a human donor in good health (CMV status not recorded). Some clones in this sample may be carry-over from other donors' samples. The CDR3 region has the DNA TGCGCCAGCAGCCAGGAAGCATTACAATCCTACAATGAGCAGTTCTTC. It translates to CASSQEALQSYNEQFF.